What follows are 28 T cell receptor beta chains derived from one specimen sequenced in a study of vaccination and CD4 T cells after COVID-19. These receptors are not linked to any known antigen. An Oncomine TCR Beta short-read assay was used to sequence the DNA from cultured CD4+ T cells. MiXCR, applied by TCRdb to the PCR reads, yields one record per CDR3 protein. The table lists approximately 14,000 distinct CDR3 sequences, about 69% of them singletons. Noted treatment: roughly 10-day PBMC culture with coronavirus spike peptide pools or control peptides (ViraFEST assay). Input material: CD4+ T cells from blood, cultured in vitro. These TCRs come from a human donor who had recovered from COVID-19.

CDR3 loop: CASSVRTANEKLFF. CDR3 sequence (DNA): TGTGCCAGCAGTGTTAGGACAGCTAATGAAAAACTGTTTTTT. The chain recombines TRBV6-1 with TRBJ1-4; a possible D gene is TRBD1 (6 bases). The CDR3 has 14 residues. Trimming removed 4 bases at V and 3 bases at J, with 9 bases between. CDR1 is MNHNS and CDR2 is SASEGT in the germline V gene.

Written as DNA, the CDR3 is TGTGCCAGCAGTTCCCAACAGGGTCCCCAGGCCATATATTTT. This codes for CASSSQQGPQAIYF. J is TRBJ1-3 and V is TRBV12-3 or TRBV12-4, with D possibly being TRBD1 (6 bases). The CDR3 has 14 amino acids. The V and J ends lost 4 bases and 11 bases respectively, with 18 bases between them.

J is TRBJ2-1 and V is TRBV27; D is ambiguous. Germline V CDR1 and CDR2: MNHEY, SMNVEV (reference sequence). V dropped 3 bases and J dropped 0 bases, with 12 bases sitting between them. The CDR3 sequence is 16 residues long. The CDR3 nucleotides are TGTGCCAGCAGTTTGCTAGATCAGAGCTCCTACAATGAGCAGTTCTTC. Translated: CASSLLDQSSYNEQFF.

The J gene is TRBJ2-3, the V gene TRBV28, with TRBD1 matching 8 bases. Germline V gene lookup returns CDR1 MDHEN and CDR2 SYDVKM. This CDR3 spans 15 amino acids. Trimming at V came to 1 base and at J to 6 bases, leaving 6 bases not matched to a gene. CDR3 in DNA: TGTGCCAGCAGTTTATCCCCCAGGGGGCATGATACGCAGTATTTT. Translation gives CASSLSPRGHDTQYF.

This CDR3 reads CASSLNPRLERNQPQHF. DNA of the CDR3: TGTGCCAGCAGCTTAAACCCCCGTTTGGAGCGTAATCAGCCCCAGCATTTT. The V and J genes are TRBV7-8 and TRBJ1-5, with D uncertain. The CDR3 runs to 17 residues. Germline V gene data show CDR1 as SGHVS and CDR2 as FQNEAQ. V was pared by 2 bases and J by 4 bases, with 18 bases between.

The chain recombines TRBV7-9 with TRBJ2-3; 9 bases align to TRBD2. The V segment lost 4 bases and the J segment 2 bases; nucleotides outside the gene matches: 7. The V gene's germline CDR1 is SEHNR and CDR2 FQNEAQ (reference sequence). This CDR3 region has 16 residues. The CDR3 is CASSSLSGSPTDTQYF. In DNA form, the CDR3 reads TGTGCCAGCAGCTCCCTTAGCGGGAGCCCCACAGATACGCAGTATTTT.

V gene TRBV9 combines with J gene TRBJ2-3, with 9 positions matching TRBD1. Trimming at V came to 7 bases and at J to 6 bases, leaving 9 bases not matched to a gene. This CDR3 has 14 amino acids. CDR1 is SGDLS, CDR2 YYNGEE, per germline. The CDR3 region has the DNA TGTGCCAGCGGGGGACAGGGAAACTTGGATACGCAGTATTTT. It translates to CASGGQGNLDTQYF.

This clonotype was observed a few times. The rearrangement joins TRBV6-5 to TRBJ2-1; 8 bases fit TRBD2. The CDR3 is 15 amino acids. Germline CDR1 reads MNHEY; CDR2 reads SVGAGI. The V and J ends lost 2 bases and 5 bases, in that order; junction bases with no gene match: 5. CDR3 amino acids: CASSYRREDHNEQFF. The CDR3 region has the DNA TGTGCCAGCAGTTACCGGCGGGAGGACCACAATGAGCAGTTCTTC.

This clonotype showed up just a few times. The chain is built from TRBV24-1 and TRBJ1-2; D not certain. The CDR3 length is 12 residues. Germline lookup yields CDR1 KGHDR and CDR2 SFDVKD. V was trimmed by 7 bases and J by 4 bases, leaving 9 bases between them. The CDR3, as DNA: TGTGCCACCAGGGACTCTTCCTATGGCTACACCTTC. Translation gives CATRDSSYGYTF.

This clonotype was recorded only once. The chain recombines TRBV5-5 with TRBJ2-3, with 16 bases lining up with TRBD2. From germline, CDR1 is SGHKS and CDR2 YYEKEE (reference sequence). V was clipped by 3 bases and J by 6 bases; unmatched bases: 4. The CDR3 is made up of 16 amino acids. The CDR3 loop is CASSWGLAGGTDTQYF. The CDR3 region has the DNA TGTGCCAGCAGCTGGGGACTAGCGGGAGGGACGGATACGCAGTATTTT. Complete variable domain (other parts from reference TRBV5-5 and TRBJ2-3): DAGVTQSPTHLIKTRGQQVTLRCSPISGHKSVSWYQQVLGQGPQFIFQYYEKEERGRGNFPDRFSARQFPNYSSELNVNALLLGDSALYLCASSWGLAGGTDTQYFGPGTRLTVL.

The V and J genes are TRBV20-1 and TRBJ2-7; 12 bases are a match to TRBD2. V lost 6 bases to trimming and J lost 3 bases; unmatched junction nucleotides: 6. Germline values: CDR1 DFQATT, CDR2 SNEGSKA (reference sequence). The CDR3 is made up of 14 amino acids. The CDR3 protein is CSASTSGRYYEQYF. DNA of the CDR3: TGCAGTGCCTCGACTAGCGGGAGATACTACGAGCAGTACTTC.

The rearrangement joins TRBV20-1 to TRBJ1-1; D call uncertain. Trimming pared 1 base from V and 0 bases from J, leaving 27 bases between. The CDR3 is 20 residues long. Per the germline V gene, CDR1 is DFQATT and CDR2 is SNEGSKA (reference sequence). In nucleotides, the CDR3 is TGCAGTGCTAGAGTTGCCGGGATAGGTTACCCAAACGCCATGAACACTGAAGCTTTCTTT. It translates to CSARVAGIGYPNAMNTEAFF.

The chain has TRBV7-9 and TRBJ1-2, with 7 bases matching TRBD1. Unmatched junction bases numbered 7, after V lost 5 bases and J lost 4 bases. CDR1 is SEHNR and CDR2 is FQNEAQ in the germline V gene (reference sequence). CDR3 length: 14 residues. CDR3 in amino acids: CASSRRGPGYGYTF. The CDR3 DNA sequence: TGTGCCAGCAGCCGGAGGGGGCCGGGCTATGGCTACACCTTC. Full variable domain (outside the CDR3, taken from reference TRBV7-9 and TRBJ1-2): DTGVSQNPRHKITKRGQNVTFRCDPISEHNRLYWYRQTLGQGPEFLTYFQNEAQLEKSRLLSDRFSAERPKGSFSTLEIQRTEQGDSAMYLCASSRRGPGYGYTFGSGTRLTVV.

The gene calls are TRBV7-9 and TRBJ2-1; 9 bases fit TRBD1. The J segment lost 6 bases and the V segment lost 4 bases, leaving 7 bases of the junction unmatched. The CDR3 length is 15 residues. Germline CDR1 SEHNR, CDR2 FQNEAQ (reference sequence). The CDR3 DNA reads as TGTGCCAGCAGCTCAACAGGGGGCGCCGGCAATGAGCAGTTCTTC. As protein: CASSSTGGAGNEQFF.

The rearrangement uses TRBV11-3 and TRBJ2-3; TRBD1 might be the D (6 bases). Trimming cost V 6 bases and J 7 bases, with 11 bases left between them. CDR3 length equals 12 residues. Germline CDR1 is SGHNT and CDR2 is YENEEA. CDR3 region: CASRIGGNTQYF. The CDR3 DNA is TGTGCCAGCAGGATAGGGGGAAATACGCAGTATTTT.

This clonotype was observed a handful of times. The chain carries TRBV20-1 and TRBJ1-5, with 7 bases aligning to TRBD1. Looked up from germline, CDR1 is DFQATT and CDR2 is SNEGSKA (reference sequence). V lost 4 bases to trimming and J lost 2 bases; unmatched junction nucleotides: 5. The CDR3 totals 14 residues. The CDR3 protein is CSAKQGSGNQPQHF. CDR3 bases: TGCAGTGCTAAACAGGGGTCGGGCAATCAGCCCCAGCATTTT.

This clonotype was counted a few times. The chain carries TRBV7-9 and TRBJ1-6, with a tentative D call TRBD1 (5 bases). Germline lookup yields CDR1 SEHNR and CDR2 FQNEAQ (reference sequence). This CDR3 is built from 13 residues. V was trimmed by 5 bases and J by 5 bases, leaving 7 bases between them. In nucleotides, the CDR3 is TGTGCCAGCAGCCAGGGCAATAATTCACCCCTCCACTTT. Translating it yields CASSQGNNSPLHF.

As concerns this clonotype: Compared with germline, one end of the junction differs, possibly owing to a read error. The chain couples TRBV7-2 to TRBJ1-5, with D perhaps matching TRBD1 (6 bases). Germline lookup yields CDR1 SGHTA and CDR2 FQGNSA. The CDR3 is 15 residues long. Written as DNA, the CDR3 is TGTGCCAGCAGCGTACAGGGAGCGGGCAATCAGTCCCAGCATTTT. Encoded protein: CASSVQGAGNQSQHF.

The chain uses TRBV6-5 and TRBJ2-5; TRBD1 matches at 10 bases. V shed 3 bases, J shed 5 bases, and the junction held 15 bases outside the gene matches. In germline, CDR1 is MNHEY, CDR2 SVGAGI. CDR3 length: 18 residues. This CDR3 is CASSYGGTGASSGETQYF. Written as DNA, the CDR3 is TGTGCCAGCAGTTATGGGGGGACAGGGGCCTCCTCGGGGGAGACCCAGTACTTC.

The table lists this clonotype with a few counts. The chain couples TRBV24-1 to TRBJ2-2, with TRBD1 matching 9 bases. V trimming: 3 bases; J trimming: 6 bases; junction bases outside the gene matches: 7. Looked up from germline, CDR1 is KGHDR and CDR2 is SFDVKD. The CDR3 extends over 16 amino acids. As DNA, the CDR3 is TGTGCCACCAGTGATCAGGGACAGGGATTTGCCGGGGAGCTGTTTTTT. It translates to CATSDQGQGFAGELFF.

The V call is TRBV6-2 or TRBV6-3, the J call TRBJ2-3; no firm D call. This CDR3 comprises 15 residues. Germline V gene sequence: CDR1 MNHEY, CDR2 SVGEGT. V dropped 5 bases and J dropped 1 base, with 13 bases sitting between them. CDR3 residues: CASSPWGSGTDTQYF. For the CDR3, the DNA is TGTGCCAGCAGTCCTTGGGGTTCCGGCACAGATACGCAGTATTTT.

V and J are TRBV6-1 and TRBJ1-5; 7 nucleotides align to TRBD1. The CDR3 runs 18 residues. Germline V lookup: CDR1 MNHNS, CDR2 SASEGT. V was clipped by 7 bases and J by 0 bases; unmatched bases: 15. CDR3 sequence: CASTGGPGTQYSNQPQHF. CDR3 bases: TGTGCCAGCACAGGGGGGCCAGGGACCCAGTATAGCAATCAGCCCCAGCATTTT.

The chain recombines TRBV7-2 with TRBJ2-2, with 7 bases that match TRBD2. CDR1 is SGHTA and CDR2 is FQGNSA in the germline V gene. V gave up 1 base and J gave up 2 bases; unmatched junction bases: 7. The CDR3 has 17 amino acids. This chain's CDR3 is CASSLVALALNTGELFF. The CDR3 nucleotides read TGTGCCAGCAGCTTAGTTGCACTAGCGCTAAACACCGGGGAGCTGTTTTTT.

V and J are TRBV12-3 or TRBV12-4 and TRBJ2-2; D is unresolved. The length of the CDR3 is 14 residues. Trimming pared 6 bases from V and 0 bases from J, leaving 8 bases between. CDR3 sequence (DNA): TGTGCCAGCAGCCCCGAACCGAACACCGGGGAGCTGTTTTTT. Translation gives CASSPEPNTGELFF.

CDR3 sequence reads: CASSDDLNYGYTF. As DNA, the CDR3 is TGTGCCAGCAGCGACGACCTTAACTATGGCTACACCTTC. V gene TRBV6-1 combines with J gene TRBJ1-2, with D uncertain. The CDR3 is made up of 13 amino acids. V was cut by 6 bases and J by 1 base, with 9 bases left in between. Germline V CDR1 and CDR2: MNHNS, SASEGT.

The CDR3 reads CASSSREGLTDTQYF. The CDR3 DNA reads TGTGCCAGCAGCTCTCGGGAGGGGCTAACAGATACGCAGTATTTT. The chain employs TRBV7-8 and TRBJ2-3; 8 positions match TRBD2. The J segment lost 3 bases and the V segment lost 4 bases, leaving 6 bases of the junction unmatched. The CDR3 consists of 15 residues. The germline gives CDR1 SGHVS, CDR2 FQNEAQ.

The V gene is TRBV7-2, the J gene TRBJ2-7; 7 bases are a match to TRBD2. The CDR3 length is 16 residues. Per germline, CDR1 SGHTA and CDR2 FQGNSA. V lost 1 base, J lost 0 bases, and 6 bases stayed unmatched. CDR3 region: CASSLGPLASSYEQYF. CDR3 coding DNA: TGTGCCAGCAGCTTAGGTCCACTAGCGAGCTCCTACGAGCAGTACTTC.

The chain is built from TRBV19 and TRBJ2-7; tentatively, D is TRBD2 (6 bases). The germline V and J ends were trimmed by 4 bases and 3 bases, with 13 bases remaining between them. This CDR3 contains 14 residues. From germline, CDR1 is LNHDA and CDR2 SQIVND (reference sequence). The CDR3 region has the DNA TGTGCCAGTAGTAAGGTAGCGGCCAACTACGAGCAGTACTTC. Encoded protein: CASSKVAANYEQYF.